A selection of T cell receptor beta chains follows, all from one sample in a study of graft-versus-host responses after intestinal transplantation. TCRdb's copy holds only in-frame clones and misses some; the assay was immunoSEQ multiplex PCR. The sample carries nearly 100,000 clones, 90% recorded once. The material was PBMCs, obtained about 450 days after intestinal transplant. These receptors came from a human patient who received an intestinal transplant, so some T cells may come from the graft donor. CDR3s include the opening cysteine and the closing phenylalanine or tryptophan. Fields, in order: D gene, clone size, J gene, V gene, CDR3 DNA, CDR3 protein. The D gene is left open where the match is weak. Size is omitted from some rows. Given values are once, few, many or a class for expanded clones.

NA	NA	TRBJ1-6	TRBV5-5	TGTGCCAGCAGCGTCTCGGGGGCGCAAAATAATTCACCCCTCCACTTT	CASSVSGAQNNSPLHF
TRBD1	NA	TRBJ1-1	TRBV11-2	TGTGCCAGCAGCCCCCTCCGGACAGGGGGGAACACTGAAGCTTTCTTT	CASSPLRTGGNTEAFF
NA	NA	TRBJ2-7	TRBV19	TGTGCCAGTAGTCCCGGAATCGCCTACGAGCAGTACTTC	CASSPGIAYEQYF
NA	NA	TRBJ2-5	TRBV13	TGTGCCAGCAGCTTTTTGTCTCAGGGGCCATCGGAGACCCAGTACTTC	CASSFLSQGPSETQYF
NA	NA	TRBJ2-2	TRBV4-2	TGTGCCAGCAGCCAAGCGACAGGAGAGCTGTTTTTT	CASSQATGELFF
NA	NA	TRBJ1-2	TRBV5-1	TGCGCCAGCAGCTTGGACGGACAGCGTAACTATGGCTACACCTTC	CASSLDGQRNYGYTF
TRBD1	once	TRBJ1-5	TRBV10-3	TGTGCCATCAGTGAGTCGTGGACAGGTCAGCCCCAGCATTTT	CAISESWTGQPQHF
NA	NA	TRBJ2-7	TRBV5-1	TGCGCCAGCAGCTTGAGAGGGGGCGAGCAGTACTTC	CASSLRGGEQYF
TRBD1	NA	TRBJ1-2	TRBV10-3	TGTGCCATCACTGCAAACAGGGGGAACTATGGCTACACCTTC	CAITANRGNYGYTF
TRBD1	NA	TRBJ2-1	TRBV11-3	TGTGCCAGCAGCCGAACCACAGGGGGAAGGACGAATGAGCAGTTCTTC	CASSRTTGGRTNEQFF
NA	NA	TRBJ1-6	TRBV5-1	TGCGCCAGCAGCTTTGGCCAGGACATTGGGTCCCTCCACTTT	CASSFGQDIGSLHF
NA	once	TRBJ2-3	TRBV7-7	TGTGCTAGCAGCACCGGGCCCACAGATACGCAGTATTTT	CASSTGPTDTQYF
NA	NA	TRBJ1-2	TRBV6-1	TGTGCCAGCACCCAGGGACCAACTAACTATGGCTACACCTTC	CASTQGPTNYGYTF
TRBD1	few	TRBJ2-7	TRBV10-3	TGTGCCATCAGTGAGTCGGGACAGGGGAACTACGAGCAGTACTTC	CAISESGQGNYEQYF
TRBD1	NA	TRBJ2-5	TRBV5-1	TGCGCCAGCAGCACCGACGGACAGGGTGGGGAGACCCAGTACTTC	CASSTDGQGGETQYF
TRBD2	NA	TRBJ2-2	TRBV11-2	TGTGCCAGCACCCCCGAGCGGGGGAACACCGGGGAGCTGTTTTTT	CASTPERGNTGELFF
TRBD2	NA	TRBJ2-3	TRBV6-4	TGTGCCAGCAGTGAAATAGCGGGGGGCACAGATACGCAGTATTTT	CASSEIAGGTDTQYF
NA	NA	TRBJ2-1	TRBV4-1	TGCGCCAGCAGCCGGCAGGGCCGGACGGGCGGCTCCTACAATGAGCAGTTCTTC	CASSRQGRTGGSYNEQFF
NA	NA	TRBJ1-1	TRBV14	TGTGCCAGCAGCCAAGTTTCAGGGTACGGCACTGAAGCTTTCTTT	CASSQVSGYGTEAFF
NA	NA	TRBJ2-3	TRBV7-9	TGTGCCAGCAGCTTACGGCCCGCCGGAATCACAGATACGCAGTATTTT	CASSLRPAGITDTQYF
NA	NA	TRBJ2-7	TRBV7-2	TGTGCCAGCAGCCGTACCTACGAGCAGTACTTC	CASSRTYEQYF
NA	NA	TRBJ1-3	TRBV7-9	TGTGCCAGCAGCCCTCTGGACGGCTCTGGAAACACCATATATTTT	CASSPLDGSGNTIYF
TRBD2	NA	TRBJ2-1	TRBV6-5	TGTGCCAGCAGTTACCGCCCAGCGGGGGGGCGAAATGAGCAGTTCTTC	CASSYRPAGGRNEQFF
NA	NA	TRBJ2-7	TRBV9	TGTGCCAGCAGCGTAGATCCGGGCTCGCGGGGCTACGAGCAGTACTTC	CASSVDPGSRGYEQYF
TRBD1	NA	TRBJ1-1	TRBV19	TGTGCCAGTAGGACAGGGGGGGTGAACACTGAAGCTTTCTTT	CASRTGGVNTEAFF
TRBD2	NA	TRBJ2-1	TRBV7-7	TGTGCTAGCAGCCTAGCGGGGACCTACAATGAGCAGTTCTTC	CASSLAGTYNEQFF
NA	NA	TRBJ1-5	TRBV2	TGTGCCAGCCGACGGCAGGGGAATCAGCCCCAGCATTTT	CASRRQGNQPQHF
NA	few	TRBJ1-3	TRBV4-2	TGTGCCAGCAGCCAAGATTTGGCAGGCATGTCTGGAAACACCATATATTTT	CASSQDLAGMSGNTIYF
NA	NA	TRBJ1-6	TRBV18	TGTGCCAGCTCACCATCGGGGGAGGGGAGGAATTCACCCCTCCACTTT	CASSPSGEGRNSPLHF
NA	NA	TRBJ1-1	TRBV5-6	TGTGCCAGCAGCTTGTTCTACAGGGTGAGCACTGAAGCTTTCTTT	CASSLFYRVSTEAFF
TRBD1	NA	TRBJ1-3	TRBV6-6	TGTGCCAGCACCCAGGGGGTCGTGGCTGGAAACACCATATATTTT	CASTQGVVAGNTIYF
NA	NA	TRBJ1-6	TRBV7-9	TGTGCCAGCAGCGGATCTAATTCACCCCTCCACTTT	CASSGSNSPLHF